This TCR beta chain was captured by sequencing in a study of cytomegalovirus exposure and HLA in healthy donors. Findings of the study overall: Highest at DRB1 and lowest at HLA-C, TCR association rates differed among HLA loci in a later analysis.

Despite likely unrecorded immune exposures, the donors were nominally healthy at the time of sampling. CDR3 length: 16 amino acids. V lost 4 bases, J lost 3 bases, and 7 bases stayed unmatched. In germline, CDR1 is SGHRS, CDR2 YFSETQ. Concerning this clone: Antigen: not known.

Primers for the PCR totalled 60 Vbeta and 13 Jbeta. This table comes from immunoSEQ multiplex PCR, and its TCRdb copy is limited to in-frame clones, with some not included. The repertoire table contains under 85,000 clones. The source of this sequence is a boy between 10 and 17 years old in good health and CMV-seronegative. The chain carries TRBV5-1 and TRBJ1-1; TRBD1 aligns across 12 bases. What was sequenced was PBMCs. The CDR3 DNA reads as TGCGCCAGCAGCAAGGGACAGGGGGCGATGTACACTGAAGCTTTCTTT. It translates to CASSKGQGAMYTEAFF.